This TCR beta chain was obtained from a study of vaccination and CD4 T cells after COVID-19. Whole-study context: Convalescent persons amounted to six males plus four females, two of whom were Hispanic. Study results and limitations: Spike mono-reactive clones accounted for 304 of the 307 vaccine-specific clones found in convalescent patients.

MiXCR, run by TCRdb on the PCR reads, gives a single entry per CDR3 protein. The sample has some 18,000 distinct CDR3 sequences, under 80% seen once. The CDR3 sequence is 15 residues long. CDR1 and CDR2 (germline): DFQATT, SNEGSKA (reference sequence). The V and J ends lost 4 bases and 2 bases respectively, with 16 bases between them. On this clonotype: The antigen is unknown.

The rearrangement uses TRBV20-1 and TRBJ2-3; D may be TRBD2 (6 bases). The TCR comes from a human donor who had recovered from COVID-19. The sample here was CD4+ T cells from blood, taken before SARS-CoV-2 vaccination. The CDR3 sequence is CSATVPSGFTDTQYF. DNA of the CDR3: TGCAGTGCTACGGTTCCGAGCGGGTTCACAGATACGCAGTATTTT.